This TCR beta chain was recovered during a study of T-cell memory formation after mild COVID-19 listed by TCRdb under 2021. About the investigation overall: TCR sequence clusters from the two donors were largely donor specific. In a couple of donors, T-cell clones that expanded and contracted after mild COVID-19 were followed by sequencing TCRalpha and TCRbeta repertoires longitudinally. Two young, previously healthy adult volunteers made up the cohort, one male and one female. Broad study findings and their caveats: Balanced CD4/CD8 phenotypes were observed for clones contracting from day 15 to 85, whereas a bias towards CD4+ was observed for a second wave of clones expanding from day 15 to 37. Only two mild cases were covered in the study, and larger cohorts including severe cases with pre-infection samples were considered necessary. The detection of some responding clones in pre-infection memory suggests that pre-existing cross-reactive memory T cells joined the SARS-CoV-2 response. Contracting CD4+ clones turned up mainly in the CM and EM memory subsets, whereas EMRA was where CD8+ clones were enriched. Whether the second-wave clones peaking on day 37 were SARS-CoV-2 specific was not confirmed.

Sequencing was carried out with an Illumina NovaSeq 6000. TCRalpha and TCRbeta cDNA libraries were built by 5'RACE with constant-segment primers, adding sample barcodes and unique molecular identifiers. Trizol reagent was used to extract RNA from every sample. Library amplification was performed in two PCR steps, and a second sample barcode and Illumina TruSeq adapters were introduced in the second step. Sequencing of the libraries was done on an Illumina NovaSeq, producing 2 x 150 bp paired-end reads. Concerning the study's data processing: The reads were demultiplexed and collapsed into UMI-guided consensus sequences using migec v1.2.7. Using mixcr v2.1.11, the UMI consensuses were aligned to TRA and TRB V and J templates and assembled into clonotypes. A clonotype was counted as expanded or contracted only if both edgeR and NoisET called the change significant, with noise models trained on biological replicates. For edgeR calls, a false discovery rate-adjusted p below 0.01 and a log2 fold-change threshold of 1 were applied. As an exploratory analysis of dynamics, max-normalized trajectories of the 1000 most abundant clonotypes were examined with PCA combined with hierarchical clustering. Each responding clone was given a CD4 or CD8 phenotype based on the CD4+ and CD8+ repertoires, which had been sequenced separately. TCRdb reanalyzed the raw reads on its own, using fastp at Q25 for trimming and MiXCR for clone calling, and kept in-frame beta chains. Rows with one shared CDR3 protein collapse into an entry with the most common genes and DNA. TCRdb's processing, not the authors', yielded these V and J calls. This sample lists some 450,000 distinct CDR3 sequences; over 15% were detected once. The ten largest clonotypes hold about 22% of the sample.

In its sample, this clonotype was seen many times. Which antigen it targets is not known. Base qualities are not at hand, and no much larger clone is one base apart. V is trimmed back by 0 bases and J by 4 bases, and the junction contains 5 bases that no gene match accounts for. The CDR3 sequence holds 15 residues, the cysteine and phenylalanine included. This entry keeps only the CDR3 DNA: 45 bases, framed from base 1. CDR1 and CDR2 are read off the germline V gene as LGHNA and YNFKEQ. PBMCs were isolated by Ficoll-Paque density gradient centrifugation. The source is a man between 18 and 29 years old who had mild COVID-19 (a few samples of this study predate the infection). The sample titles of this study are shuffled in the database, so cell type and time point are left out; the donor was told from shared clones. The rearrangement joined TRBV4-2 to TRBJ1-2; TRBD1 aligns with 7 central bases. The sequenced material came from PBMCs or a T cell subset sorted from them (not recorded which). The DNA reads as follows: TGTGCCAGCAGCCAAGATTGGACAGGAACCTATGGCTACACCTTC. Its coded protein is CASSQDWTGTYGYTF.